Described below is a single TCR beta chain sequence and its context. This sample is drawn from a study of T cell changes during pregnancy in multiple sclerosis. Clones were sequenced by immunoSEQ multiplex PCR, and TCRdb holds only the in-frame ones, with some missing. The sample has tens of thousands of clones; about 88% are singletons. Trimming stripped 3 bases from V and 3 bases from J, with 12 bases between. Germline V gives CDR1 SGHRS, CDR2 YFSETQ. The CDR3 runs to 14 residues. The specimen comprised CD4+ T cells from peripheral blood mononuclear cells, sampled in the first trimester of pregnancy. The gene calls are TRBV5-1 and TRBJ2-5; tentative D call: TRBD1 (6 bases). This TCR was sampled from a female donor with multiple sclerosis, enrolled in a pregnancy study. CDR3 sequence reads: CASSSSQGKETQYF. The DNA for the CDR3 is TGCGCCAGCAGCTCGTCCCAGGGGAAAGAGACCCAGTACTTC.